This TCR beta chain was obtained from a study of blood T cell repertoires in COVID-19. Study as a whole: Both acute and convalescent COVID-19 samples were obtained from the United States, Italy and Spain.

The V and J ends lost 4 bases and 1 base, in that order; junction bases with no gene match: 5. The CDR3 extends over 15 amino acids. Germline CDR1 and CDR2: LNHDA and SQIVND (reference sequence). Authors' data handling: Amplification of reference gene primers provided the estimated nucleated cell counts. Clones were read by immunoSEQ multiplex PCR, and TCRdb kept only the in-frame ones, dropping some. D and trimming were read from the DNA, whereas the V and J calls and clone size are those reported in that table. This table holds more than 70,000 clones, about nine tenths found once. In its sample, this clone was seen a few times.

The source of this sequence is a man between 45 and 60 years old with acute or convalescent COVID-19. The chain has TRBV19 and TRBJ2-7, with 9 bases lining up with TRBD1. Input material: peripheral blood. The CDR3 loop reads CASSSRTGVSYEQYF. The CDR3 bases are TGTGCCAGTAGTAGCAGGACAGGGGTGTCCTACGAGCAGTACTTC.